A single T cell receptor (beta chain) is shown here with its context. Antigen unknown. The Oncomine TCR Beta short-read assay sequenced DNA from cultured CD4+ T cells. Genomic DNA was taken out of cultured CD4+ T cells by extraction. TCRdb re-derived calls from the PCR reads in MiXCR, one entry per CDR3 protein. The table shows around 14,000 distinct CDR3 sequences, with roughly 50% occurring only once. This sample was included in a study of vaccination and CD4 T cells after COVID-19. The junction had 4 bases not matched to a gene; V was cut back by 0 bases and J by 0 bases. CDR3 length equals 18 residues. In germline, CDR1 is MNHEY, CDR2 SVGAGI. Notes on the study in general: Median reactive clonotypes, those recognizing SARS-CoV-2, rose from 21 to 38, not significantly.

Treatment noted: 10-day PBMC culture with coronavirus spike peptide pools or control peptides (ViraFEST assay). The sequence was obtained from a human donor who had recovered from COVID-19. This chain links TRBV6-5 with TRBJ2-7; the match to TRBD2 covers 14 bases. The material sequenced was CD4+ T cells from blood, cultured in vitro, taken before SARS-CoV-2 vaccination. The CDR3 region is CASSYSPGLAGGSYEQYF. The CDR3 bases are TGTGCCAGCAGTTACTCGCCAGGACTAGCGGGAGGCTCCTACGAGCAGTACTTC.